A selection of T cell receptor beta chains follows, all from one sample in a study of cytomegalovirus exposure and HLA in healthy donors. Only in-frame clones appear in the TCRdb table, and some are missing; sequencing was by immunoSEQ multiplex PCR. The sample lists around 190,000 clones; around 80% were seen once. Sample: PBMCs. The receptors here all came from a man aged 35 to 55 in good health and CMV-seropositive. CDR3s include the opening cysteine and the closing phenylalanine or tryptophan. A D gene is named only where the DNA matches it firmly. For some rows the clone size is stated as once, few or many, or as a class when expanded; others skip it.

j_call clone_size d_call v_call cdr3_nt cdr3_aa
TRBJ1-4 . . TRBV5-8 TGTGCCAGCAGCCGGGGAAGTGCAACTAATGAAAAACTGTTTTTT CASSRGSATNEKLFF
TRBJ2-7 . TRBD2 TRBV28 TGTGCCAGCAGACTAGGACTAGCGGGGCGGATGAACTTC CASRLGLAGRMNF
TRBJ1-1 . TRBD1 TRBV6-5 TGTGCCAGCAGTACTCAGGGGGCCGGTACTGAAGCTTTCTTT CASSTQGAGTEAFF
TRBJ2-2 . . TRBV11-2 TGTGCCAGCAGCGGGGGGGCGACCGGGACTCCAAACACCGGGGAGCTGTTTTTT CASSGGATGTPNTGELFF
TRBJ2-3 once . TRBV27 TGTGCCAGCAGTTTATACGGGTTGAGCACAGATACGCAGTATTTT CASSLYGLSTDTQYF
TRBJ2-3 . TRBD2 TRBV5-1 TGCGCCAGCAGCTCTGTAGCGGGAGTGAGTACGCAGTATTTT CASSSVAGVSTQYF
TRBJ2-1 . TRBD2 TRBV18 TGTGCCAGCTCACCACCAACTAGCGGGAGGAGGGAGCAGTTCTTC CASSPPTSGRREQFF
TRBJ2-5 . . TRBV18 TGTGCCAGCTCACCGGGCCTGGAAGAGACCCAGTACTTC CASSPGLEETQYF
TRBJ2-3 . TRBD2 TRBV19 TGTGCCAGTAGTATCCGAGGACTAGCAGCTAGCACAGATACGCAGTATTTT CASSIRGLAASTDTQYF
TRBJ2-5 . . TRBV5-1 TGCGCCAGCAGCTTGGTCTTAGCCCAAGAGACCCAGTACTTC CASSLVLAQETQYF
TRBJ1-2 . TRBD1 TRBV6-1 TGTGCCAGCAGTGCAAGTTTACAGGGGGCTGGAGGCTACACCTTC CASSASLQGAGGYTF
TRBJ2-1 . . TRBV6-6 TGTGCCAGCAGGGGGACTCGTCGAAAGGAGCAGTTCTTC CASRGTRRKEQFF
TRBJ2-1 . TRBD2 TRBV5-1 TGCGCCAGCAGCTTGGCGGTTCGGCTAGCGGCTTACAATGAGCAGTTCTTC CASSLAVRLAAYNEQFF
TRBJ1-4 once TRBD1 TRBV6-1 TGTGCCAGCTTGGGGGGACAGGGGAGGGAAAAACTGTTTTTT CASLGGQGREKLFF
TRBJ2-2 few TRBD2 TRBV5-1 TGCGCCAGCAGCTTGGCAGCTAGCGGGAGTGCCGGGGAGCTGTTTTTT CASSLAASGSAGELFF
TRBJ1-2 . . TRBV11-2 TGTGCCAGCACCCCTGCGTGGGGCGCTGGCTACACCTTC CASTPAWGAGYTF
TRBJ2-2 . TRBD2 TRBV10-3 TGTGCCATCAGATCTAGCGGGAGCGAGGCCACCGGGGAGCTGTTTTTT CAIRSSGSEATGELFF
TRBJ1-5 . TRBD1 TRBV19 TGTGCCAGTAGGAGCTCAGGGGGCGGGAATCAGCCCCAGCATTTT CASRSSGGGNQPQHF
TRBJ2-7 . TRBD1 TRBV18 TGTGCCAGCTCACCGGACAGGGAAAACGAGCAGTACTTC CASSPDRENEQYF
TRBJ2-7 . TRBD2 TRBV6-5 TGTGCCAGCAATCCGGGACTAGCGTATATCTACGAGCAGTACTTC CASNPGLAYIYEQYF
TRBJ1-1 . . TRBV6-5 TGTGCCAGCAGTTACTCGGGGGGGGACACTGAAGCTTTCTTT CASSYSGGDTEAFF
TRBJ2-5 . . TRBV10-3 TGTGCCATACAACCCTACGGGGGTGTAGGAGAGACCCAGTACTTC CAIQPYGGVGETQYF
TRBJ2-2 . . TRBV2 TGTGCCAGCAAAGAGGACAGCGTGGAGCTGTTTTTT CASKEDSVELFF
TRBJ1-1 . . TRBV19 TGTGCCACCTTATCGGGGTTCGGGAGAACTGAAGCTTTCTTT CATLSGFGRTEAFF
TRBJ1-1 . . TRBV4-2 TGTGCCAGCAGCCAAGGGAACAGGGTGAACACTGAAGCTTTCTTT CASSQGNRVNTEAFF
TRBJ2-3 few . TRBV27 TGTGCCAGCAGTTTTTATCAGGGAGATACGCAGTATTTT CASSFYQGDTQYF
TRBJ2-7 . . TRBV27 TGTGCCAGCAGTTCCCTAGCGTCGTACTACGAGCAGTACTTC CASSSLASYYEQYF
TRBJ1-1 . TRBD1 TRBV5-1 TGCGCCAGCAGCTTTGAGGGGGCGCAGACTGAAGCTTTCTTT CASSFEGAQTEAFF
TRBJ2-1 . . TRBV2 TGTGCCAGCAGGACCCCCGGGAGGGGGCACAATGAGCAGTTCTTC CASRTPGRGHNEQFF
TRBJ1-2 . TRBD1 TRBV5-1 TGCGCCAGCAGCCAGCCGGGACAGCAGATTAACTATGGCTACACCTTC CASSQPGQQINYGYTF
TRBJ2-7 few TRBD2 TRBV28 TGTGCCAGCAGTTTAATGGGGACTAGCATGTTCTACGAGCAGTACTTC CASSLMGTSMFYEQYF
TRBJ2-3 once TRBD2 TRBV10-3 TGTGCCATCAGTGAGTCAACTAGCGGGAGGGTTACAGATACGCAGTATTTT CAISESTSGRVTDTQYF
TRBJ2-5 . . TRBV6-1 TGTGCCAGCAGTGGCAGGGTCTGGGAGACCCAGTACTTC CASSGRVWETQYF
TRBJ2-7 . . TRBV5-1 TGCGCCAGCAGCCCTTCCGGGATTTACGAGCAGTACTTC CASSPSGIYEQYF
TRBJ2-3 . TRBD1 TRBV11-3 TGTGCCAGCAGCCACGGACAGGGTGAGACAGATACGCAGTATTTT CASSHGQGETDTQYF
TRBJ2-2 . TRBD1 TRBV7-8 TGTGCCAGCAGCTTCGACAGGGAGGGGGAGCTGTTTTTT CASSFDREGELFF
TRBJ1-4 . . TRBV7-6 TGTGCCAGCAGCTTAGGGGACTTTAATGAAAAACTGTTTTTT CASSLGDFNEKLFF
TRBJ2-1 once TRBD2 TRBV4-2 TGTGCCAGCAGCCAAGTATCACTAGCGGGAGATGGTGAGCAGTTCTTC CASSQVSLAGDGEQFF
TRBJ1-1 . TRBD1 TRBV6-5 TGTGCCAGCAGAGCTGACAGGGCCAAGAACACTGAAGCTTTCTTT CASRADRAKNTEAFF
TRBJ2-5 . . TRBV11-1 TGTGCCAGCAGCTTGGACTACCAAGAGACCCAGTACTTC CASSLDYQETQYF
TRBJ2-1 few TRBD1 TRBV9 TGTGCCAGCAAACCCGGGACAGGGGCAGTGGAGCAGTTCTTC CASKPGTGAVEQFF
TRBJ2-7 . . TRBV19 TGTGCCAGTAGTCCGTCAGACTACGAGCAGTACTTC CASSPSDYEQYF
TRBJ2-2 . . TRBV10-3 TGTGCCATCAGTCGGGGACTCGCGAACACCGGGGAGCTGTTTTTT CAISRGLANTGELFF
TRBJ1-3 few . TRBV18 TGTGCCAGCTCGCCCCCCGCCGGTCCCTCTGGAAACACCATATATTTT CASSPPAGPSGNTIYF
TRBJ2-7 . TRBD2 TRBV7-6 TGTGCCAGCAGCTTAGGACTAGCGGGAGGGGCATACTACGAGCAGTACTTC CASSLGLAGGAYYEQYF
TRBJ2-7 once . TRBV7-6 TGTGCCAGCAGCTTGAATACAGGTTTTAGCTCCTACGAGCAGTACTTC CASSLNTGFSSYEQYF
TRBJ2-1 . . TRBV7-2 TGTGCCAGCAGCTTTCTGGGGAGTGAGGTTGAGCAGTTCTTC CASSFLGSEVEQFF
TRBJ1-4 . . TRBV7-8 TGTGCCAGCAGCCCCCGAGACGGGAAAATAGGCGAAAAACTGTTTTTT CASSPRDGKIGEKLFF
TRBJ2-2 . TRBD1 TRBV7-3 TGTGCCAGCAGCAGGGACAGGACGAACACCGGGGAGCTGTTTTTT CASSRDRTNTGELFF
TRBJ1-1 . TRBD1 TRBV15 TGTGCCACCAGCACTAGGACAGGGGGATACACTGAAGCTTTCTTT CATSTRTGGYTEAFF
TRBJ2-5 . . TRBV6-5 TGTGCCAGCAGCGACCGGAGGGCCCCCAGGTACTTC CASSDRRAPRYF
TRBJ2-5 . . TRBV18 TGTGCCAGCTCGCGGGACGGCAAAGAGACCCAGTACTTC CASSRDGKETQYF
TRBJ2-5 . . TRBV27 TGTGCCAGCAGTCCGACCCTAAGAGGGGAGACCCAGTACTTC CASSPTLRGETQYF
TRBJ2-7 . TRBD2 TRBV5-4 TGTGCCAGCAGCTTGGGTGCTAGCGGGATTATATCCTACGAGCAGTACTTC CASSLGASGIISYEQYF
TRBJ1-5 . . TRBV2 TGTGCCAGCAGGGCCCCCTCGGGAACCTGGGGATCGGGCAATCAGCCCCAGCATTTT CASRAPSGTWGSGNQPQHF
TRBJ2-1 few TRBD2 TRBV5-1 TGCGCCAGCAGCCGAGCGGGAGGGCCAGAACAGTTCTTC CASSRAGGPEQFF